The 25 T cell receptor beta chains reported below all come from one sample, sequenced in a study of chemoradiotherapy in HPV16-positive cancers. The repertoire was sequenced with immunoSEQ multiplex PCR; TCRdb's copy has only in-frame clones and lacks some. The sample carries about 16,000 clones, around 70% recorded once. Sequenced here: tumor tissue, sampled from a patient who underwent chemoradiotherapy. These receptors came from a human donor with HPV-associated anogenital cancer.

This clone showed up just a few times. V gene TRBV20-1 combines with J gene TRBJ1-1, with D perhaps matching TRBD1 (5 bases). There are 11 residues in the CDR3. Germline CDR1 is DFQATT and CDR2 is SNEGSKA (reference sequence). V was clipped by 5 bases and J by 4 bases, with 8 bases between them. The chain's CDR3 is CSAEGATEAFF. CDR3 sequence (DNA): TGCAGTGCTGAAGGGGCCACTGAAGCTTTCTTT.

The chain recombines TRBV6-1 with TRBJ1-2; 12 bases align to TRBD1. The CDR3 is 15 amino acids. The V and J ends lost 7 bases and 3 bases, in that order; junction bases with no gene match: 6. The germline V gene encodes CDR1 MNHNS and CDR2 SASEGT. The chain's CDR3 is CASISGQGADYGYTF. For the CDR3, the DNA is TGTGCCAGCATTTCGGGACAGGGGGCTGACTATGGCTACACCTTC.

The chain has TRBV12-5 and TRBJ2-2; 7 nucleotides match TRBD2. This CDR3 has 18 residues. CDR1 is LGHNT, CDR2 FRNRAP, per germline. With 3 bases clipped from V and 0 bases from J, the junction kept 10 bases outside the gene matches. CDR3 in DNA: TGTGCTAGTGGTTTCTTATCCGGGACTACCACGAACACCGGGGAGCTGTTTTTT. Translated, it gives CASGFLSGTTTNTGELFF. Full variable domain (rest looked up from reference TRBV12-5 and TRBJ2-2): DARVTQTPRHKVTEMGQEVTMRCQPILGHNTVFWYRQTMMQGLELLAYFRNRAPLDDSGMPKDRFSAEMPDATLATLKIQPSEPRDSAVYFCASGFLSGTTTNTGELFFGEGSRLTVL.

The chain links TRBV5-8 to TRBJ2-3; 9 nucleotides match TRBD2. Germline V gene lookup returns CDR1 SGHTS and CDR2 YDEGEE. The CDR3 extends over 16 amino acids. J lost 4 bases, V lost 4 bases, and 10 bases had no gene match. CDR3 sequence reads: CASSGIAGAGADTQYF. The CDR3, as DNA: TGTGCCAGCAGCGGGATAGCGGGAGCCGGCGCAGATACGCAGTATTTT.

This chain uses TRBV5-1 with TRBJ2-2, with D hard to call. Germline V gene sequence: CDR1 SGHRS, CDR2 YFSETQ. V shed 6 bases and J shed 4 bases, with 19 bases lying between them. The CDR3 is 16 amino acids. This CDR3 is CASTTQTGIGTGELFF. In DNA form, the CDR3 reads TGCGCCAGCACCACCCAGACGGGTATAGGCACCGGGGAGCTGTTTTTT.

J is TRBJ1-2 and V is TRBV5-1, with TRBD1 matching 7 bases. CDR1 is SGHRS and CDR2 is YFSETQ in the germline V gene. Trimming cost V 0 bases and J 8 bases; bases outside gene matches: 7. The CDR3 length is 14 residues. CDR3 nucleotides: TGCGCCAGCAGCTTGGACGGACAGGCCTCGGGCTACACCTTC. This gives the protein CASSLDGQASGYTF.

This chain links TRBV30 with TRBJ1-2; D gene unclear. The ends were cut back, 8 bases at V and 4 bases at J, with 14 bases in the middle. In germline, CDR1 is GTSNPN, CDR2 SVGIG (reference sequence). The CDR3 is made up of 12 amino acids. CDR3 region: CAGPVYGYGYTF. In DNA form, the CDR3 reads TGTGCCGGCCCGGTGTATGGCTATGGCTACACCTTC.

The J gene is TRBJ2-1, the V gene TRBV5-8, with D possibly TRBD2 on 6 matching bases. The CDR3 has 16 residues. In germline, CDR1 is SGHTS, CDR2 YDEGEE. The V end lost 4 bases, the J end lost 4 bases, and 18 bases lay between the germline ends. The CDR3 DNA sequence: TGTGCCAGCAGCGGACTACTACCCCGAGGGTACAATGAGCAGTTCTTC. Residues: CASSGLLPRGYNEQFF.

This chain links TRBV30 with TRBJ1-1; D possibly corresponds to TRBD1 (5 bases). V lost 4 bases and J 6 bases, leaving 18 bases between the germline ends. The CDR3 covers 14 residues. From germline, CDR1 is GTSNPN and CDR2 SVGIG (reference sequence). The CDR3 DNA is TGTGCCTGGATTCACCGGGGCAGGCTTGCTGAAGCTTTCTTT. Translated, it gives CAWIHRGRLAEAFF.

The chain's CDR3 is CASSQEYGGQDYGYTF. For the CDR3, the DNA is TGTGCCAGCAGCCAAGAGTACGGGGGACAGGACTATGGCTACACCTTC. This chain joins TRBV4-2 and TRBJ1-2, with 8 bases lining up with TRBD1. This CDR3 is built from 16 residues. Looked up from germline, CDR1 is LGHNA and CDR2 is YNFKEQ. V lost 0 bases to trimming and J lost 3 bases; unmatched junction nucleotides: 6.

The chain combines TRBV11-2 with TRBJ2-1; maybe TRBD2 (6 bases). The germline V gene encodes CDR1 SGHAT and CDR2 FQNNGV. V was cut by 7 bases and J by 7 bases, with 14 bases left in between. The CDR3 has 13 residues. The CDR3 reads CASKKRAGNEQFF. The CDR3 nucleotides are TGTGCCAGCAAAAAAAGAGCGGGTAATGAGCAGTTCTTC.

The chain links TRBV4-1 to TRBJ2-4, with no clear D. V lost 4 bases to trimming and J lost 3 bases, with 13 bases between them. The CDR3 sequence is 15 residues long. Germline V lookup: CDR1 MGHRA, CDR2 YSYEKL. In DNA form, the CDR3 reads TGCGCCAGCAGCCTAGTGGCAGACTTCAAAAACATTCAGTACTTC. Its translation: CASSLVADFKNIQYF.

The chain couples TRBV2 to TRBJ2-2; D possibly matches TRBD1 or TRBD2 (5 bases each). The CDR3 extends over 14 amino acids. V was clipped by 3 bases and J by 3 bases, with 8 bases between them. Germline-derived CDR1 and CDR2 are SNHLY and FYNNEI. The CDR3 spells CASSERGYTGELFF. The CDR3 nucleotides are TGTGCCAGCAGTGAGAGGGGTTACACCGGGGAGCTGTTTTTT.

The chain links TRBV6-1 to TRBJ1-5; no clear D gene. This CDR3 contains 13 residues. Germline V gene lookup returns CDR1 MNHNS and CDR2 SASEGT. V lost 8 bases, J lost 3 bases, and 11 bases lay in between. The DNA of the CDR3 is TGTGCCAGCGATGAGACGTACAATCAGCCCCAGCATTTT. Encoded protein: CASDETYNQPQHF.

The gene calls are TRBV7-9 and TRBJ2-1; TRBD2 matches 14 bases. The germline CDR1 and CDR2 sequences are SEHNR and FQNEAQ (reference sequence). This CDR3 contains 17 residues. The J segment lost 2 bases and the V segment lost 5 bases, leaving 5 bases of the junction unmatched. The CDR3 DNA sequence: TGTGCCAGCAGCCCAGGGACTAGCGGGAGAACCTACAATGAGCAGTTCTTC. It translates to CASSPGTSGRTYNEQFF.

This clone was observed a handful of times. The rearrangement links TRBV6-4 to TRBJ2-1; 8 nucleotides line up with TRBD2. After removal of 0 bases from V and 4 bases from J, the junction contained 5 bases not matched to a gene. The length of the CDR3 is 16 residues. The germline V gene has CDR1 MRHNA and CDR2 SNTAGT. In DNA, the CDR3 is TGTGCCAGCAGTGACTCTACTAGCGGAGATTACAATGAGCAGTTCTTC. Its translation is CASSDSTSGDYNEQFF.

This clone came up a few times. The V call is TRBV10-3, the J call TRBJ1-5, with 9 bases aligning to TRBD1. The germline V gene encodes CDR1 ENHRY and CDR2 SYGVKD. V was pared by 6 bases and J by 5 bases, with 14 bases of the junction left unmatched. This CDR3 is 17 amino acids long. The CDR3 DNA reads TGTGCCATCAGCTCAACGGTGCCGGGACAGGGATATCAGCCCCAGCATTTT. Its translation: CAISSTVPGQGYQPQHF.

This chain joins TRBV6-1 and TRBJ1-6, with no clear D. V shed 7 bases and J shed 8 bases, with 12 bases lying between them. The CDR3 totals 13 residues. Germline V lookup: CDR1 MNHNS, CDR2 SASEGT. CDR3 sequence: CASKWGPDSPLHF. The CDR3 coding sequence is TGTGCCAGCAAGTGGGGTCCCGATTCACCCCTCCACTTT.

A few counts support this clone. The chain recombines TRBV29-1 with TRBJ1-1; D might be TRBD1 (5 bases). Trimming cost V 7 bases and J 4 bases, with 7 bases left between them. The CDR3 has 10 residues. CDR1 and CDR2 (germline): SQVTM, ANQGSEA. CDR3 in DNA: TGCAGCGGACAGACCACTGAAGCTTTCTTT. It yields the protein CSGQTTEAFF.

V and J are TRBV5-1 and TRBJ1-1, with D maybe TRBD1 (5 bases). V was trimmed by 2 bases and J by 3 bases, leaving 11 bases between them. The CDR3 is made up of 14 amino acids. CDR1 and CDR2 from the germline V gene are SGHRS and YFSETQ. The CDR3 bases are TGCGCCAGCAGCTTCCAGGGAGAAGACACTGAAGCTTTCTTT. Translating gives CASSFQGEDTEAFF.

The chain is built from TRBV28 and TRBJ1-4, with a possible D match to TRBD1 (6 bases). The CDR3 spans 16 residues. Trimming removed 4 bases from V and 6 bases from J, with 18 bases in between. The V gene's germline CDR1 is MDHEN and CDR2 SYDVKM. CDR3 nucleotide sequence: TGTGCCAGCAGTTCTTTGAGACAGGCGCGAGATGAAAAACTGTTTTTT. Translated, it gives CASSSLRQARDEKLFF.

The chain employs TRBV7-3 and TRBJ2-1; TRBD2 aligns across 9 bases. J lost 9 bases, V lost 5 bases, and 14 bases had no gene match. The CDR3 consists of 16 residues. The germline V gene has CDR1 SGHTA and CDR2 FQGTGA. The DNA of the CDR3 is TGTGCCAGCAGCCCGCAGAGGGCGGGGGGGCCGAGTGAGCAGTTCTTC. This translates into CASSPQRAGGPSEQFF.

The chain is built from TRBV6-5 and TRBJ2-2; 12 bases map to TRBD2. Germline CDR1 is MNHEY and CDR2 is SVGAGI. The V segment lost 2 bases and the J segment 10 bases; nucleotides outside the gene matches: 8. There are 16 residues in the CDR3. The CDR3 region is CASSYVALAGGAELFF. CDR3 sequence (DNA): TGTGCCAGCAGTTACGTAGCACTAGCGGGGGGTGCGGAGCTGTTTTTT.

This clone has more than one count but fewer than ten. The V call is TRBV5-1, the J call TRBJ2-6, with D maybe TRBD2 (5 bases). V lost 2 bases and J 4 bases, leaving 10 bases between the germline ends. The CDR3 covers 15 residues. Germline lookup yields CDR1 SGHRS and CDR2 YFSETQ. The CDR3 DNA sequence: TGCGCCAGCAGCTTAACGGGGATCGGGGCCAACGTCCTGACTTTC. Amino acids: CASSLTGIGANVLTF.

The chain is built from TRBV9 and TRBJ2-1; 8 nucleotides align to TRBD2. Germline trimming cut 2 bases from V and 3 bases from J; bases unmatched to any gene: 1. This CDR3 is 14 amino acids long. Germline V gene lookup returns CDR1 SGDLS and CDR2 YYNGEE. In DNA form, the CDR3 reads TGTGCCAGCAGCGTCAGCGGGAGCTACAATGAGCAGTTCTTC. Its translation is CASSVSGSYNEQFF.